The clone carrying this T cell receptor beta chain was counted a few times. This record belongs to a study of T cells after yellow fever vaccination. TCRdb processed the 5' RACE reads anew with MiXCR; each CDR3 protein has one entry. The sample comprises roughly 520,000 distinct CDR3 sequences, just over 20% of which are singletons, and 16% rests with the top ten. The CDR3 totals 16 residues. With V trimmed by 3 bases and J by 7 bases, 8 bases remained unmatched. CDR1 is SGHVS and CDR2 is FQNEAQ in the germline V gene. This chain joins TRBV7-8 and TRBJ2-2; 10 bases map to TRBD1. The material sequenced was PBMCs, taken 21 days after the first yellow fever vaccination. The TCR comes from a man aged 18 to 30 who received the YFV17D yellow fever vaccine. As DNA, the CDR3 is TGTGCCAGCAGCTTGCGAGGACAGGGGGTTTTCGGGGAGCTGTTTTTT. Translation: CASSLRGQGVFGELFF. The variable domain in full, with the rest retrieved from reference TRBV7-8 and TRBJ2-2, is GAGVSQSPRYKVAKRGQDVALRCDPISGHVSLFWYQQALGQGPEFLTYFQNEAQLDKSGLPSDRFFAERPEGSVSTLKIQRTQQEDSAVYLCASSLRGQGVFGELFFGEGSRLTVL.